The rows below give T cell receptor beta chains drawn from one sample of a study of blood T cells in healthy people across ages. TCRdb recomputed calls from the 5' RACE reads with MiXCR, one row per CDR3 protein. The sample yields 910,000 or so distinct CDR3 sequences, about 51% seen once. Material for sequencing was blood. Every receptor here comes from a woman aged 60 to 75 in good health. Both conserved end residues are part of each CDR3. Fields, in order: V gene, clone size, D gene, J gene, CDR3 DNA, CDR3 protein. D genes are given only for firm matches. Only part of the rows carry a size: once, few, many, or a class if the clone is expanded.

>TRBV7-2|NA|NA|TRBJ2-7
TGTGCCAGCAGTCCATACGAGGGCGAGCAGTACTTC
CASSPYEGEQYF
>TRBV15|NA|TRBD2|TRBJ2-1
TGTGCCACCAGCAGAGATCCACGGGAGGGCCTCCTGGGGGAGCAGTTCTTC
CATSRDPREGLLGEQFF
>TRBV4-2|NA|TRBD2|TRBJ2-2
TGTGCCAGCAGCCAAGTACTAGCGGGAGGTATGAGGGAGCTGTTTTTT
CASSQVLAGGMRELFF
>TRBV3-1|NA|NA|TRBJ2-1
TGTGCCAGCAGCCAAGGGACGGCGTACAATGAGCAGTTCTTC
CASSQGTAYNEQFF
>TRBV28|few|NA|TRBJ1-4
TGTGCCAGCAGTTCCCGTCTTGGATTAGGGGAAAAACTGTTTTTT
CASSSRLGLGEKLFF
>TRBV20-1|NA|TRBD1|TRBJ1-6
TGCAGTGCTAGGACCGGGACAGAGAATTCACCCCTCCACTTT
CSARTGTENSPLHF
>TRBV5-6|few|NA|TRBJ2-7
TGTGCCAGCACCGGCAGGGATACTTCCTACGAGCAGTACTTC
CASTGRDTSYEQYF
>TRBV29-1|few|NA|TRBJ2-7
TGCAGCGTTTTCGGCCTTAGCTCCTACGAGCAGTACTTC
CSVFGLSSYEQYF
>TRBV29-1|few|NA|TRBJ2-1
TGCAGCGTCTCACCCTTATACAATGAGCAGTTCTTC
CSVSPLYNEQFF
>TRBV7-9|few|TRBD2|TRBJ2-3
TGTGCCAGCAGCTCGAGGACTAGCGGGAACACAGATACGCAGTATTTT
CASSSRTSGNTDTQYF
>TRBV28|NA|TRBD2|TRBJ2-5
TGTGCCAGCAGTTTACCCTCCGGGGTAGCGGGAGAGACCCAGTACTTC
CASSLPSGVAGETQYF
>TRBV29-1|NA|NA|TRBJ1-4
TGCAGCGTTCTCGGAAGGGAGAAGAATGAAAAACTGTTTTTT
CSVLGREKNEKLFF